A single sample is the source of the 11 T cell receptor beta chains below, sequenced in a study of TIL therapy for anti-PD-1-resistant metastatic lung cancer. Sequencing used immunoSEQ v3. Sequenced by immunoSEQ multiplex PCR; TCRdb stores in-frame clones only, minus some. The data hold more than 45,000 clones, with more than 60% observed a single time. Indicated time point: pre-treatment sample, taken before nivolumab and TIL therapy. Sequencing was performed on blood, taken at baseline. The receptors shown here come from a person aged 25-80 years with non-small cell lung cancer.

The chain recombines TRBV4-1 with TRBJ2-1; D may be TRBD2 (5 bases). CDR3 length equals 16 residues. V was trimmed by 3 bases and J by 4 bases, leaving 16 bases between them. The V gene's germline CDR1 is MGHRA and CDR2 YSYEKL. The CDR3 region has the DNA TGCGCCAGCAGCCAGGTGGACTTGATAGTTTACAATGAGCAGTTCTTC. Protein sequence: CASSQVDLIVYNEQFF.

The chain employs TRBV7-2 and TRBJ1-6, with D perhaps TRBD1 (5 bases). The CDR3 sequence is 18 residues long. V gave up 0 bases and J gave up 0 bases, with 12 bases separating them. Germline-derived CDR1 and CDR2 are SGHTA and FQGNSA. The CDR3 nucleotides read TGTGCCAGCAGCTTAGCGCTGGGGACCAGCTCCTATAATTCACCCCTCCACTTT. Protein product: CASSLALGTSSYNSPLHF.

Here the CDR3 DNA reads TGTGCCAGCAGCTTAACCAGCGGGCGCTACGAGCAGTACTTC. This codes for CASSLTSGRYEQYF. This rearrangement joins TRBV7-2 to TRBJ2-7, with D tentatively TRBD2 (6 bases). CDR3 size: 14 residues. V lost 2 bases and J 3 bases, leaving 11 bases between the germline ends. Looked up from germline, CDR1 is SGHTA and CDR2 is FQGNSA.

This clone was detected only a few times. The chain links TRBV4-3 to TRBJ1-1; 8 bases match TRBD1. The CDR3 is made up of 16 amino acids. Per the germline V gene, CDR1 is LGHNA and CDR2 is YSLEER. V lost 4 bases and J lost 0; bases outside the gene matches: 7. The CDR3 protein is CASSLHGTGMNTEAFF. The CDR3 bases are TGCGCCAGCAGCCTCCACGGGACAGGAATGAACACTGAAGCTTTCTTT.

The chain is built from TRBV14 and TRBJ1-4; D is perhaps TRBD1 (5 bases). Trimming removed 4 bases at V and 7 bases at J, with 16 bases between. Germline V lookup: CDR1 SGHDN, CDR2 FVKESK. The CDR3 is 15 amino acids. The CDR3: CASSPTLGGGEKLFF. The CDR3 region has the DNA TGTGCCAGCAGCCCGACGTTGGGCGGGGGTGAAAAACTGTTTTTT.

This sequence joins TRBV30 and TRBJ1-3, with D tentatively TRBD1 (6 bases). Germline assignment: CDR1 GTSNPN and CDR2 SVGIG (reference sequence). The ends were cut back, 1 base at V and 3 bases at J, with 10 bases in the middle. The length of the CDR3 is 14 residues. The CDR3 sequence is CAWSEQGGGNTIYF. In DNA form, the CDR3 reads TGTGCCTGGAGTGAACAGGGCGGTGGAAACACCATATATTTT.

The chain links TRBV7-6 to TRBJ2-6; D gene uncertain. CDR1 is SGHVS, CDR2 FNYEAQ, per germline. The CDR3 has 16 residues. V lost 7 bases and J 3 bases, leaving 16 bases between the germline ends. The CDR3 loop is CASTLRPQSGANVLTF. CDR3 bases: TGTGCCAGCACCCTTAGACCTCAAAGTGGGGCCAACGTCCTGACTTTC. The whole variable domain, remainder taken from reference TRBV7-6 and TRBJ2-6, is GAGVSQSPRYKVTKRGQDVALRCDPISGHVSLYWYRQALGQGPEFLTYFNYEAQQDKSGLPNDRFSAERPEGSISTLTIQRTEQRDSAMYRCASTLRPQSGANVLTFGAGSRLTVL.

This clone came up a few times. The V call is TRBV4-2, the J call TRBJ2-7, with 11 bases lining up with TRBD1. This CDR3 spans 15 amino acids. Germline CDR1 is LGHNA and CDR2 is YNFKEQ. After removal of 3 bases from V and 3 bases from J, the junction contained 4 bases not matched to a gene. The CDR3 protein is CASSQGTGGDYEQYF. CDR3 DNA: TGTGCCAGCAGCCAGGGGACAGGGGGAGACTACGAGCAGTACTTC.

The chain carries TRBV6-1 and TRBJ1-6; D is possibly TRBD1 (5 bases). The CDR3 contains 16 residues. Germline V lookup: CDR1 MNHNS, CDR2 SASEGT. Trimming left V 2 bases short and J 6 bases short, with 14 bases between. The CDR3 nucleotides read TGTGCCAGCAGTGAAAGTAGGGACTTTCGTAATTCACCCCTCCACTTT. It is translated as CASSESRDFRNSPLHF.

This clone was counted once. The V call is TRBV4-1, the J call TRBJ2-5; no clear D. Between the trimmed V and J ends, which lost 3 bases and 2 bases, there was a span of 7 bases. There are 13 residues in the CDR3. Germline CDR1 reads MGHRA; CDR2 reads YSYEKL. The CDR3 region is CASSHWWQETQYF. CDR3 DNA sequence: TGCGCCAGCAGCCACTGGTGGCAAGAGACCCAGTACTTC.

The chain links TRBV7-2 to TRBJ1-6; D gene ambiguous. The V end lost 5 bases, the J end lost 7 bases, and 9 bases lay between the germline ends. The CDR3 spans 13 residues. The V gene's germline CDR1 is SGHTA and CDR2 FQGNSA. The CDR3 spells CASSPVSNSPLHF. The DNA of the CDR3 is TGTGCCAGCAGCCCAGTTTCGAATTCACCCCTCCACTTT. The full variable domain, rest sourced from reference TRBV7-2 and TRBJ1-6, is GAGVSQSPSNKVTEKGKDVELRCDPISGHTALYWYRQSLGQGLEFLIYFQGNSAPDKSGLPSDRFSAERTGGSVSTLTIQRTQQEDSAVYLCASSPVSNSPLHFGNGTRLTVT.